The 21 T cell receptor beta chains below were found in one sample sequenced in a study of regulatory T cells in long-lasting Graves disease. According to the study, TCR beta libraries were built with iRepertoire HTBI primers and CDR3-region Arm-PCR. One entry per CDR3 protein, called by TCRdb with MiXCR from the multiplex PCR reads. Of under 450,000 distinct CDR3 sequences listed, 20% to 25% are singletons. The sample's time point: persistent/refractory GD, antithyroid drugs over 5 years with positive TRAb. RNA from PBMCs was the source of the TCR library. The sample in question was peripheral blood mononuclear cells (PBMCs), obtained when the disease was refractory, from a patient treated with antithyroid drugs. The source of these receptors is a woman in her 40s with Graves disease.

This clonotype was observed at least ten times. The chain recombines TRBV7-3 with TRBJ1-2; a weak D match, TRBD1 (6 bases). This CDR3 contains 13 residues. V was shortened by 2 bases and J by 4 bases, with 8 bases between the two germline ends. Looked up from germline, CDR1 is SGHTA and CDR2 is FQGTGA. The CDR3 DNA follows: TGTGCCAGCAGCTTAGGGACAAGCTATGGCTACACCTTC. It is translated as CASSLGTSYGYTF.

This clonotype has more than one count but fewer than ten. The genes are TRBV28 and TRBJ2-6; D ambiguous. This CDR3 is 18 amino acids long. The germline CDR1 and CDR2 sequences are MDHEN and SYDVKM. V gave up 2 bases and J gave up 0 bases, with 14 bases separating them. The CDR3 DNA sequence: TGTGCCAGCAGTTTAAATTACAGAGAGAGCTCTGGGGCCAACGTCCTGACTTTC. As protein: CASSLNYRESSGANVLTF.

This clonotype was detected a few times. The chain combines TRBV7-9 with TRBJ2-3; no firm D call. CDR3 size: 15 residues. V was shortened by 4 bases and J by 6 bases, with 17 bases between the two germline ends. The germline CDR1 and CDR2 sequences are SEHNR and FQNEAQ (reference sequence). The CDR3: CASSSNHIGSDTQYF. The CDR3 DNA sequence: TGTGCCAGCAGCTCTAACCACATAGGTTCCGATACGCAGTATTTT.

In this sample, this clonotype turned up many times. The CDR3 DNA sequence: TGCAGTGCTAGGGACGATCTGGGACTAGCGGGAGTACGGGAGCAGTACTTC. It is translated as CSARDDLGLAGVREQYF. The chain links TRBV20-1 to TRBJ2-7; TRBD2 matches 14 bases. Looked up from germline, CDR1 is DFQATT and CDR2 is SNEGSKA (reference sequence). The length of the CDR3 is 17 residues. V shed 3 bases and J 7 bases; nucleotides not matched to a gene: 14.

V is TRBV28 and J is TRBJ2-3; 14 bases align to TRBD2. Trimming removed 7 bases from V and 6 bases from J; junction bases left unmatched: 6. The CDR3 spans 15 residues. The germline CDR1 and CDR2 sequences are MDHEN and SYDVKM. In DNA, the CDR3 is TGTGCCAGCACCCAAAGGACTAGCGGGGGGGATACGCAGTATTTT. Translation: CASTQRTSGGDTQYF.

The table lists this clonotype with many counts. The chain carries TRBV6-1 and TRBJ1-5; D is ambiguous. The CDR3 length is 16 residues. Looked up from germline, CDR1 is MNHNS and CDR2 is SASEGT. V lost 5 bases to trimming and J lost 0 bases, with 14 bases between them. CDR3 loop: CASSRPFKDSNQPQHF. The CDR3 DNA follows: TGTGCCAGCAGTCGTCCTTTCAAAGATAGCAATCAGCCCCAGCATTTT.

The CDR3 loop reads CASSEDSNEQFF. The CDR3 DNA reads as TGTGCCAGCAGTGAAGACTCTAATGAGCAGTTCTTC. This chain joins TRBV2 and TRBJ2-1; D remains unclear. The CDR3 loop spans 12 amino acids. V was clipped by 1 base and J by 7 bases, with 5 bases between them. From germline, CDR1 is SNHLY and CDR2 FYNNEI.

This clonotype was observed many times. The V gene is TRBV28, the J gene TRBJ2-5; a weak D match, TRBD1 (6 bases). CDR1 and CDR2 from the germline V gene are MDHEN and SYDVKM. V was pared by 7 bases and J by 5 bases, with 14 bases between. CDR3 length: 13 residues. The CDR3 DNA reads as TGTGCCAGCATAAAGGGGGATATCGAGACCCAGTACTTC. Its translation is CASIKGDIETQYF.

In this sample, this clonotype turned up many times. Written as DNA, the CDR3 is TGTGCCAGCAGCGCGCACCGGGACAGACCTACCGGGGAGCTGTTTTTT. The encoded protein is CASSAHRDRPTGELFF. The chain recombines TRBV11-2 with TRBJ2-2; 7 positions agree with TRBD1. The CDR3 covers 16 residues. The V and J ends lost 5 bases and 5 bases, in that order; junction bases with no gene match: 11. Germline-derived CDR1 and CDR2 are SGHAT and FQNNGV. The variable domain in full, with the rest retrieved from reference TRBV11-2 and TRBJ2-2, is EAGVAQSPRYKIIEKRQSVAFWCNPISGHATLYWYQQILGQGPKLLIQFQNNGVVDDSQLPKDRFSAERLKGVDSTLKIQPAKLEDSAVYLCASSAHRDRPTGELFFGEGSRLTVL.

In regard to this clonotype: This may stem from a read error, because a much larger clone lies one nucleotide away. This chain joins TRBV2 and TRBJ1-1; D gene ambiguous. Germline lookup yields CDR1 SNHLY and CDR2 FYNNEI. The CDR3 extends over 12 amino acids. CDR3 protein: CASIMGFTKAFF. In DNA, the CDR3 is TGTGCCAGCATTATGGGCTTCACTAAAGCTTTCTTT.

This chain connects TRBV11-2 to TRBJ1-2, with D possibly matching TRBD1 (5 bases). V gave up 5 bases and J gave up 3 bases, with 13 bases separating them. The CDR3 totals 14 residues. Germline values: CDR1 SGHAT, CDR2 FQNNGV. CDR3 protein: CASSPSWGDYGYTF. The CDR3 bases are TGTGCCAGCAGCCCCAGTTGGGGGGACTATGGCTACACCTTC. Full variable domain (remainder filled in from reference TRBV11-2 and TRBJ1-2): EAGVAQSPRYKIIEKRQSVAFWCNPISGHATLYWYQQILGQGPKLLIQFQNNGVVDDSQLPKDRFSAERLKGVDSTLKIQPAKLEDSAVYLCASSPSWGDYGYTFGSGTRLTVV.

This clonotype was observed at least ten times. This chain links TRBV12-3 or TRBV12-4 with TRBJ1-6; D is possibly TRBD1 (5 bases). Trimming removed 1 base from V and 12 bases from J, with 10 bases in between. This CDR3 spans 13 amino acids. Here the CDR3 DNA reads TGTGCCAGCAGTTTAGGGGGGGATTTACCCCTCCACTTT. Translation gives CASSLGGDLPLHF.

V usage is TRBV18 and J usage is TRBJ2-1; 8 bases align to TRBD2. The CDR3 runs to 15 residues. Losses at the gene ends were 6 bases for V and 7 bases for J; bases not matched to a gene: 11. CDR1 is KGHSH and CDR2 is LQKENI in the germline V gene. For the CDR3, the DNA is TGTGCCAGCTCGTCAAGCGGGAGCTGGGGAAATGAGCAGTTCTTC. It translates to CASSSSGSWGNEQFF.

This clonotype turned up a few times. The chain links TRBV7-9 to TRBJ1-1; TRBD1 matches at 7 bases. CDR1 SEHNR and CDR2 FQNEAQ come from the germline V gene (reference sequence). This CDR3 is 14 amino acids long. Trimming cost V 4 bases and J 5 bases; bases outside gene matches: 7. CDR3 bases: TGTGCCAGCAGCTATGACAGGGAGGGAACTGAAGCTTTCTTT. Its translation is CASSYDREGTEAFF. Variable domain in full (rest from reference TRBV7-9 and TRBJ1-1): DTGVSQNPRHKITKRGQNVTFRCDPISEHNRLYWYRQTLGQGPEFLTYFQNEAQLEKSRLLSDRFSAERPKGSFSTLEIQRTEQGDSAMYLCASSYDREGTEAFFGQGTRLTVV.

There are many counts of this clonotype. The chain uses TRBV28 and TRBJ1-2, with D maybe TRBD1 (5 bases). Per germline, CDR1 MDHEN and CDR2 SYDVKM. The CDR3 length is 13 residues. Trimming left V 6 bases short and J 8 bases short, with 16 bases between. The CDR3 DNA follows: TGTGCCAGCAGCCTATCAGCGGGGGACGGCTACACCTTC. It translates to CASSLSAGDGYTF.

The sample holds a few counts of this clonotype. This chain uses TRBV7-9 with TRBJ2-4; 8 bases are shared with TRBD1. Germline CDR1 reads SEHNR; CDR2 reads FQNEAQ (reference sequence). This CDR3 has 13 amino acids. V lost 5 bases to trimming and J lost 11 bases; unmatched junction nucleotides: 8. The CDR3 loop is CASSTGQESLQYF. CDR3 DNA sequence: TGTGCCAGCAGCACGGGACAGGAATCGCTTCAGTACTTC.

About this clonotype: One junction end does not reproduce the germline sequence, and a read error may be involved. The rearrangement uses TRBV13 and TRBJ2-2; maybe TRBD2 (7 bases). CDR3 length: 16 amino acids. Germline CDR1 PRHDT, CDR2 FYEKMQ (reference sequence). CDR3 amino acids: CASSIDRVNLTGGLLF. For the CDR3, the DNA is TGTGCCAGCAGCATCGATCGTGTAAACCTCACCGGGGGGCTGCTTTTT.

At least ten counts were recorded for this clonotype. The rearrangement links TRBV28 to TRBJ2-5; the match to TRBD2 covers 7 bases. Germline V gene data show CDR1 as MDHEN and CDR2 as SYDVKM. The J segment lost 4 bases and the V segment lost 6 bases, leaving 20 bases of the junction unmatched. The CDR3 runs to 18 residues. DNA of the CDR3: TGTGCCAGCAGCCCCAGCTTTAGGCGCGGGAGTGGGGTAGAGACCCAGTACTTC. Encoded protein: CASSPSFRRGSGVETQYF.

V and J are TRBV6-9 and TRBJ2-1; the D gene is possibly TRBD2 (6 bases). The CDR3 runs to 16 residues. Germline values: CDR1 MNHGY, CDR2 SVAAGI. Between the trimmed V and J ends, which lost 3 bases and 10 bases, there was a span of 22 bases. The CDR3 reads CASSYSFGEARREQFF. CDR3 in DNA: TGTGCCAGCAGTTACTCATTCGGGGAGGCCCGGAGAGAGCAGTTCTTC.

This clonotype was found many times. The chain combines TRBV28 with TRBJ2-6, with D perhaps being TRBD1 or TRBD2 (5 bases each). Germline V gene lookup returns CDR1 MDHEN and CDR2 SYDVKM. V lost 10 bases to trimming and J lost 2 bases, with 15 bases between them. This CDR3 has 15 residues. The CDR3, as DNA: TGTGCCACCTTAACCCGGGGCACTGGGGCCAACGTCCTGACTTTC. Its protein product is CATLTRGTGANVLTF.

The CDR3 loop is CASSLRAQNTEAFF. Here the CDR3 DNA reads TGTGCCAGCAGTTTGAGGGCCCAGAACACTGAAGCTTTCTTT. J is TRBJ1-1 and V is TRBV27; no clear D gene. The CDR3 consists of 14 residues. Per germline, CDR1 MNHEY and CDR2 SMNVEV (reference sequence). Deletions cut 3 bases from V and 1 base from J, with 9 bases between.